A selection of T cell receptor beta chains follows, all from one sample in a study of T-cell reconstitution after alpha-beta-depleted transplantation in children. TCRdb processed the PCR reads anew with MiXCR; each CDR3 protein has one entry. The repertoire has a few hundred thousand distinct CDR3 sequences, around 12% of them found once; the top ten carry around 5.8%. The sample consisted of PBMCs from the stem cell graft donor, taken from the stem cell graft. Receptors originate from a human donor who donated a stem cell graft to a child with combined immunodeficiency. Both conserved end residues are part of each CDR3. D genes are given only for firm matches. Clone sizes are given selectively: once, few, many, or a class where the clone is expanded.

V gene	clone size	J gene	D gene	CDR3 DNA	CDR3 protein
TRBV5-4	NA	TRBJ2-7	TRBD1	TGTGCCAGCAGCTTGGGGGGACAGGGTCGGAACGAGCAGTACTTC	CASSLGGQGRNEQYF
TRBV27	NA	TRBJ1-2	NA	TGTGCCAGCAGTTTCTGGGGTTCAAACTATGGCTACACCTTC	CASSFWGSNYGYTF
TRBV15	many	TRBJ1-2	NA	TGTGCCACCAGCAGAGTGCCCATGGCGGGAGGCTACACCTTC	CATSRVPMAGGYTF
TRBV2	once	TRBJ2-2	NA	TGTGCCAGCAGTGGGAACCTTAGGAGGGAAATCGGGGAGCTGTTTTTT	CASSGNLRREIGELFF
TRBV6-2/TRBV6-3	many	TRBJ2-7	NA	TGTGCCAGCGCTCAAGGACTGAGCTCCTACGAGCAGTACTTC	CASAQGLSSYEQYF
TRBV10-3	many	TRBJ2-7	NA	TGTGCCATCAGCCCGGACAGTCCGAGCTCCTACGAGCAGTACTTC	CAISPDSPSSYEQYF
TRBV7-9	NA	TRBJ2-5	NA	TGTGCCAGCAGCTTCACAGTCGGGACCCAGTACTTC	CASSFTVGTQYF
TRBV12-3/TRBV12-4	NA	TRBJ2-1	TRBD2	TGTGCCAGCAGTGCCCGGACTAGCGGGAGGGCAAGGTCCTACAATGAGCAGTTCTTC	CASSARTSGRARSYNEQFF
TRBV20-1	NA	TRBJ2-3	NA	TGCAGTGCGGCGTTATTAGCGGGCACAGATACGCAGTATTTT	CSAALLAGTDTQYF
TRBV15	NA	TRBJ1-3	NA	TGTGCCACCAGCCGCCGAACCTCTGGAAACACCATATATTTT	CATSRRTSGNTIYF
TRBV7-2	few	TRBJ2-7	TRBD1	TGTGCCAGCAGCTTAGCAGGGACAGGGAATAACTACGAGCAGTACTTC	CASSLAGTGNNYEQYF